These T cell receptor beta chains were read from a single sample in a study of beta chain features in type 1 diabetes. Libraries were prepared by immunoSEQ multiplex PCR; TCRdb keeps only in-frame clonotypes and omits some of them. The repertoire holds hundreds of thousands of clones, with about 12% as singletons. The sample consisted of naive CD4+ T cells from blood. These TCRs come from a man between 18 and 29 years old in good health. CDR3s include the opening cysteine and the closing phenylalanine or tryptophan. A D gene is named only where the DNA matches it firmly. Not every row has a clone size; where given, it reads once, few, many or a size class.

CDR3 DNA: TGTGCCAGCAGCCCGGCCCCGGGACAAACCACTGAAGCTTTCTTT
CDR3 protein: CASSPAPGQTTEAFF
D gene: NA
J gene: TRBJ1-1
V gene: TRBV5-4
clone size: NA

CDR3 DNA: TGCGCCAGCAGTGAGCTCGACAGGGGGCTGGCTGAAGCTTTCTTT
CDR3 protein: CASSELDRGLAEAFF
D gene: TRBD1
J gene: TRBJ1-1
V gene: TRBV10-2
clone size: NA

CDR3 DNA: TGTGCCAGTAGTCCACAGGGGGCCCTCTCCTACGAGCAGTACTTC
CDR3 protein: CASSPQGALSYEQYF
D gene: TRBD1
J gene: TRBJ2-7
V gene: TRBV19
clone size: NA

CDR3 DNA: TGCGCCAGCAGCGCCGGGGACAGCGAGCAGTACTTC
CDR3 protein: CASSAGDSEQYF
D gene: TRBD1
J gene: TRBJ2-7
V gene: TRBV5-1
clone size: NA

CDR3 DNA: TGTGCCAGCAGCTCCGACAGGACCTCTGGGGCCAACGTCCTGACTTTC
CDR3 protein: CASSSDRTSGANVLTF
D gene: NA
J gene: TRBJ2-6
V gene: TRBV5-4
clone size: NA

CDR3 DNA: TGTGCCTGGAGTGGCTTGCGGGTTTGGGCCCAAGAGACCCAGTACTTC
CDR3 protein: CAWSGLRVWAQETQYF
D gene: NA
J gene: TRBJ2-5
V gene: TRBV30
clone size: NA

CDR3 DNA: TGTGCCAGCAGCCCCAGGACTAGCGGGAGCTCCTACAATGAGCAGTTCTTC
CDR3 protein: CASSPRTSGSSYNEQFF
D gene: TRBD2
J gene: TRBJ2-1
V gene: TRBV5-4
clone size: NA

CDR3 DNA: TGTGCCAGCAGTGGTTCGGAGGGCCTTAGGAACGAGCAGTACTTC
CDR3 protein: CASSGSEGLRNEQYF
D gene: NA
J gene: TRBJ2-7
V gene: TRBV28
clone size: NA

CDR3 DNA: TGTGCCAGCAGCACCCGACGACAGGGAAACACTGAAGCTTTCTTT
CDR3 protein: CASSTRRQGNTEAFF
D gene: TRBD1
J gene: TRBJ1-1
V gene: TRBV13
clone size: NA

CDR3 DNA: TGTGCCAGCTCGCTACAGGGACTACTCTACGAGCAGTACTTC
CDR3 protein: CASSLQGLLYEQYF
D gene: NA
J gene: TRBJ2-7
V gene: TRBV18
clone size: NA

CDR3 DNA: TGTGCCAGCAGCACGTGGGGGGGTAGCTACGAGCAGTACTTC
CDR3 protein: CASSTWGGSYEQYF
D gene: TRBD2
J gene: TRBJ2-7
V gene: TRBV7-2
clone size: NA

CDR3 DNA: TGCGCCAGCAGCTTCCATTTCATGAACACTGAAGCTTTCTTT
CDR3 protein: CASSFHFMNTEAFF
D gene: NA
J gene: TRBJ1-1
V gene: TRBV5-1
clone size: NA

CDR3 DNA: TGCGCCAGCAGCCTGCCCAGCGGGGCCCCCAGCTCCTACAATGAGCAGTTCTTC
CDR3 protein: CASSLPSGAPSSYNEQFF
D gene: TRBD2
J gene: TRBJ2-1
V gene: TRBV5-1
clone size: few

CDR3 DNA: TGTGCCAGCAGCGTAGAGTCTAGAACAGATACGCAGTATTTT
CDR3 protein: CASSVESRTDTQYF
D gene: NA
J gene: TRBJ2-3
V gene: TRBV9
clone size: few

CDR3 DNA: TGTGCCAGCAGCCTAGGGACTGACGGCCCTAGCGGAGATACGCAGTATTTT
CDR3 protein: CASSLGTDGPSGDTQYF
D gene: TRBD2
J gene: TRBJ2-3
V gene: TRBV7-2
clone size: NA

CDR3 DNA: TGTGCCAGCAGTTTCGGCCTAGCGGGAGAAGTTTCGTACAATGAGCAGTTCTTC
CDR3 protein: CASSFGLAGEVSYNEQFF
D gene: TRBD2
J gene: TRBJ2-1
V gene: TRBV27
clone size: few

CDR3 DNA: TGTGCCAGCGAGACATTGATAAGCAATCAGCCCCAGCATTTT
CDR3 protein: CASETLISNQPQHF
D gene: NA
J gene: TRBJ1-5
V gene: TRBV2
clone size: NA

CDR3 DNA: TGTGCCAGCAGCATACAGATGCAAGAGACCCAGTACTTC
CDR3 protein: CASSIQMQETQYF
D gene: NA
J gene: TRBJ2-5
V gene: TRBV14
clone size: few

CDR3 DNA: TGCGCCAGCAGCCAAGAGCTAAGACAGGGAGATCAGCCCCAGCATTTT
CDR3 protein: CASSQELRQGDQPQHF
D gene: TRBD1
J gene: TRBJ1-5
V gene: TRBV4-3
clone size: NA

CDR3 DNA: TGTGCCAGCAGCTTAGATTCCCTTTGGACAGGGACGAGCGGCTACACCTTC
CDR3 protein: CASSLDSLWTGTSGYTF
D gene: TRBD1
J gene: TRBJ1-2
V gene: TRBV7-2
clone size: NA

CDR3 DNA: TGTGCCAGCAGCCTCCCCTATAGCACTGAAGCTTTCTTT
CDR3 protein: CASSLPYSTEAFF
D gene: NA
J gene: TRBJ1-1
V gene: TRBV6-5
clone size: NA

CDR3 DNA: TGTGCCAGCAGTGATGAGACGGGTATCACTGAAGCTTTCTTT
CDR3 protein: CASSDETGITEAFF
D gene: NA
J gene: TRBJ1-1
V gene: TRBV25-1
clone size: few

CDR3 DNA: TGTGCCAGCAGCGTAGGGGACAGGGGGCCGAGCGAGCAGTACTTC
CDR3 protein: CASSVGDRGPSEQYF
D gene: TRBD1
J gene: TRBJ2-7
V gene: TRBV9
clone size: few

CDR3 DNA: TGTGCCAGCAGCTCCCCCGGGGGGCCGAGCTCCTACGAGCAGTACTTC
CDR3 protein: CASSSPGGPSSYEQYF
D gene: NA
J gene: TRBJ2-7
V gene: TRBV28
clone size: NA

CDR3 DNA: TGTGCCAGCAGCTTTCGACAGGGGGGCACCGGGGAGCTGTTTTTT
CDR3 protein: CASSFRQGGTGELFF
D gene: TRBD1
J gene: TRBJ2-2
V gene: TRBV7-7
clone size: few

CDR3 DNA: TGTGCCAGCAGCTCTAGCCGGGACAGAGCCGCTTTCTTT
CDR3 protein: CASSSSRDRAAFF
D gene: TRBD1
J gene: TRBJ1-1
V gene: TRBV7-9
clone size: few

CDR3 DNA: TGTGCCAGCAGCCGACCGGGACAGGGTCTCTACGAGCAGTACTTC
CDR3 protein: CASSRPGQGLYEQYF
D gene: TRBD1
J gene: TRBJ2-7
V gene: TRBV27
clone size: few

CDR3 DNA: TGTGCCTGGAGTCCAGGGATCGAAGCTTTCTTT
CDR3 protein: CAWSPGIEAFF
D gene: NA
J gene: TRBJ1-1
V gene: TRBV30
clone size: few

CDR3 DNA: TGTGCCAGCAGCCCTGGCGGGGCCGCCCGAACTTACAATGAGCAGTTCTTC
CDR3 protein: CASSPGGAARTYNEQFF
D gene: NA
J gene: TRBJ2-1
V gene: TRBV4-2
clone size: few

CDR3 DNA: TGTGCCAGCAGCCAAGAGCTCGGTCCGAACACCGGGGAGCTGTTTTTT
CDR3 protein: CASSQELGPNTGELFF
D gene: NA
J gene: TRBJ2-2
V gene: TRBV4-2
clone size: few

CDR3 DNA: TGCAGCGTTGGGACAGCGAACACCGGGGAGCTGTTTTTT
CDR3 protein: CSVGTANTGELFF
D gene: NA
J gene: TRBJ2-2
V gene: TRBV29-1
clone size: NA

CDR3 DNA: TGTGCCAGTAGTATTTTGGGGGCAGGCTTGGGTCAGCCCCAGCATTTT
CDR3 protein: CASSILGAGLGQPQHF
D gene: NA
J gene: TRBJ1-5
V gene: TRBV19
clone size: NA

CDR3 DNA: TGCAGCGTTGAAGATAGGGGGAAGTACCAAGAGACCCAGTACTTC
CDR3 protein: CSVEDRGKYQETQYF
D gene: NA
J gene: TRBJ2-5
V gene: TRBV29-1
clone size: NA

CDR3 DNA: TGTGCCAGCAGCCCCGGACAGTTAGCTGGAAACACCATATATTTT
CDR3 protein: CASSPGQLAGNTIYF
D gene: NA
J gene: TRBJ1-3
V gene: TRBV7-6
clone size: few

CDR3 DNA: TGTGCCAGTAAAGAGCGGCAGGGGAACTATGGCTACACCTTC
CDR3 protein: CASKERQGNYGYTF
D gene: NA
J gene: TRBJ1-2
V gene: TRBV19
clone size: few